This entry lists 30 T cell receptor beta chains sequenced from one sample in a study of blood T cell repertoires in COVID-19. The table came from immunoSEQ multiplex PCR; TCRdb's copy has only in-frame clones and leaves some out. The sample holds approximately 100,000 clones, roughly 90% seen once. Sequenced sample: peripheral blood. The receptors were sampled from a woman of 80 years or more in a cohort sampled during active COVID-19.

This chain connects TRBV6-5 to TRBJ1-1, with D possibly matching TRBD1 (5 bases). With 8 bases removed from V and 4 bases from J, the gap between germline ends came to 14 bases. CDR3 length: 13 amino acids. CDR1 and CDR2 (germline): MNHEY, SVGAGI. In DNA, the CDR3 is TGTGCCAGCTGTCGCGGGGCGAGCACTGAAGCTTTCTTT. This gives the protein CASCRGASTEAFF.

The sample holds one count of this clone. The chain carries TRBV18 and TRBJ2-3; 8 nucleotides match TRBD2. CDR3 length: 15 amino acids. Germline-derived CDR1 and CDR2 are KGHSH and LQKENI. J was trimmed by 2 bases and V by 2 bases; bases with no gene match: 3. The CDR3 region has the DNA TGTGCCAGCTCACCAGCGGGGGGCTCCACAGATACGCAGTATTTT. Protein: CASSPAGGSTDTQYF. Variable domain in full (rest from reference TRBV18 and TRBJ2-3): NAGVMQNPRHLVRRRGQEARLRCSPMKGHSHVYWYRQLPEEGLKFMVYLQKENIIDESGMPKERFSAEFPKEGPSILRIQQVVRGDSAAYFCASSPAGGSTDTQYFGPGTRLTVL.

In this sample, this clone turned up once. The chain couples TRBV5-5 to TRBJ1-2, with D perhaps matching TRBD1 (5 bases). V gave up 4 bases and J gave up 0 bases, with 16 bases separating them. The V gene's germline CDR1 is SGHKS and CDR2 YYEKEE (reference sequence). This CDR3 region has 16 residues. The CDR3 nucleotides read TGTGCCAGCAGCCCCGGGGGGACGAACACTAACTATGGCTACACCTTC. This gives the protein CASSPGGTNTNYGYTF. The variable domain in full, with the rest retrieved from reference TRBV5-5 and TRBJ1-2, is DAGVTQSPTHLIKTRGQQVTLRCSPISGHKSVSWYQQVLGQGPQFIFQYYEKEERGRGNFPDRFSARQFPNYSSELNVNALLLGDSALYLCASSPGGTNTNYGYTFGSGTRLTVV.

The chain carries TRBV7-9 and TRBJ2-3; TRBD2 is a possible D gene (6 bases). Germline CDR1 and CDR2: SEHNR and FQNEAQ (reference sequence). The CDR3 consists of 15 residues. The V end was cut by 3 bases, the J end by 2 bases, with 12 bases between. The CDR3: CASSFDGTVTDTQYF. CDR3 coding DNA: TGTGCCAGCAGCTTTGACGGGACTGTCACAGATACGCAGTATTTT.

J is TRBJ1-2 and V is TRBV4-1; D is unclear. CDR1 is MGHRA and CDR2 is YSYEKL in the germline V gene. V lost 4 bases to trimming and J lost 6 bases, with 12 bases between them. The CDR3 spans 13 residues. The CDR3 is CASSPIHGNGYTF. CDR3 coding DNA: TGCGCCAGCAGCCCGATCCACGGGAATGGCTACACCTTC.

This chain connects TRBV18 to TRBJ2-7, with TRBD2 identical over 7 bases. Germline V lookup: CDR1 KGHSH, CDR2 LQKENI. CDR3 length: 13 amino acids. Trimming took 3 bases from V and 6 from J; bases not matched to a gene: 5. CDR3: CASSPSGNGEQYF. The CDR3, as DNA: TGTGCCAGCTCACCGAGCGGGAACGGCGAGCAGTACTTC.

The chain employs TRBV5-8 and TRBJ2-1; 9 bases line up with TRBD1. The V and J ends lost 0 bases and 5 bases, in that order; junction bases with no gene match: 3. The CDR3 length is 15 residues. The germline gives CDR1 SGHTS, CDR2 YDEGEE. Here the CDR3 reads CASSLGDRVDNEQFF. DNA of the CDR3: TGTGCCAGCAGCTTGGGGGACAGGGTGGACAATGAGCAGTTCTTC.

The rearrangement links TRBV3-1 (or the pseudogene TRBV3-2) to TRBJ2-2, with 10 positions matching TRBD2. V dropped 1 base and J dropped 6; count of bases not matched to a gene: 8. The CDR3 runs to 17 residues. Germline V gives CDR1 LGHDT, CDR2 YNNKEL (reference sequence). The CDR3 region is CASSQGLAGVGAGELFF. CDR3 sequence (DNA): TGTGCCAGCAGCCAAGGCCTAGCGGGAGTGGGGGCCGGGGAGCTGTTTTTT.

V and J are TRBV10-1 and TRBJ1-1; perhaps TRBD1 as D (6 bases). With 0 bases removed from V and 5 bases from J, the gap between germline ends came to 10 bases. Germline V gene lookup returns CDR1 WNHNN and CDR2 SYGVQD (reference sequence). This CDR3 is 14 amino acids long. CDR3 coding DNA: TGCGCCAGCAGTGAGTCTCAAGGGGGAACTGAAGCTTTCTTT. Residues: CASSESQGGTEAFF.

V and J are TRBV7-9 and TRBJ2-2; 9 nucleotides align to TRBD2. This CDR3 is built from 16 residues. Germline V gene lookup returns CDR1 SEHNR and CDR2 FQNEAQ (reference sequence). V lost 10 bases and J lost 4; bases outside the gene matches: 13. The chain's CDR3 is CAIDAGGLGGTGELFF. CDR3 in DNA: TGTGCCATCGATGCGGGAGGGCTAGGTGGCACCGGGGAGCTGTTTTTT.

The chain employs TRBV11-2 and TRBJ2-7; tentatively, D is TRBD2 (7 bases). Trimming pared 3 bases from V and 2 bases from J, leaving 14 bases between. The CDR3 has 15 amino acids. CDR1 is SGHAT, CDR2 FQNNGV, per germline. The CDR3 region is CASSLGRGPTYEQYF. CDR3 in DNA: TGTGCCAGCAGCTTGGGGCGGGGGCCCACCTACGAGCAGTACTTC.

This clone was counted once. The rearrangement uses TRBV19 and TRBJ2-3; the match to TRBD2 covers 10 bases. V lost 2 bases and J lost 2; bases outside the gene matches: 4. The CDR3 runs 16 residues. Germline CDR1 reads LNHDA; CDR2 reads SQIVND (reference sequence). CDR3 sequence reads: CASSIRTSGHTDTQYF. CDR3 DNA sequence: TGTGCCAGTAGTATAAGGACTAGCGGACACACAGATACGCAGTATTTT.

V is TRBV9 and J is TRBJ1-6, with D perhaps matching TRBD1 (5 bases). Per germline, CDR1 SGDLS and CDR2 YYNGEE. CDR3 length: 15 residues. Trimming pared 0 bases from V and 9 bases from J, leaving 13 bases between. CDR3 nucleotides: TGTGCCAGCAGCGTAGATTTGGACAAAATTTCACCCCTCCACTTT. Amino acid sequence: CASSVDLDKISPLHF.

The chain uses TRBV20-1 and TRBJ2-1; no reliable D call. CDR1 is DFQATT and CDR2 is SNEGSKA in the germline V gene (reference sequence). The CDR3 is 10 residues long. Trimming removed 5 bases from V and 5 bases from J, with 4 bases in between. CDR3 region: CSAYNNEQFF. CDR3 in DNA: TGCAGTGCTTATAACAATGAGCAGTTCTTC.

This clone was seen just once. The chain uses TRBV2 and TRBJ2-1; possibly TRBD2 for D (6 bases). Trimming removed 8 bases from V and 8 bases from J, with 19 bases in between. The CDR3 contains 14 residues. Germline V lookup: CDR1 SNHLY, CDR2 FYNNEI. CDR3 DNA: TGTGCCAGCGTCCGACTAAGGGAGGCGGATGAGCAGTTCTTC. This gives the protein CASVRLREADEQFF.

The chain has TRBV18 and TRBJ2-3; 8 nucleotides align to TRBD1. The CDR3 is made up of 16 amino acids. V lost 3 bases and J lost 3; bases outside the gene matches: 8. Germline CDR1 is KGHSH and CDR2 is LQKENI. The CDR3: CASSPLLQGATDTQYF. The CDR3 DNA sequence: TGTGCCAGCTCACCTCTTCTTCAGGGGGCAACAGATACGCAGTATTTT.

This rearrangement joins TRBV19 to TRBJ2-1; 9 bases map to TRBD2. V shed 9 bases and J 1 base; nucleotides not matched to a gene: 7. CDR1 and CDR2 from the germline V gene are LNHDA and SQIVND (reference sequence). The CDR3 has 15 residues. CDR3 sequence (DNA): TGTGCCAGCCACTCTAGCGGGGCTTCCTACAATGAGCAGTTCTTC. Its translation: CASHSSGASYNEQFF.

In this sample, this clone turned up once. The V gene is TRBV19, the J gene TRBJ2-2; 11 bases line up with TRBD2. J lost 4 bases, V lost 7 bases, and 14 bases had no gene match. The V gene's germline CDR1 is LNHDA and CDR2 SQIVND (reference sequence). The CDR3 covers 18 residues. This chain's CDR3 is CASNVASGRLVVTGELFF. CDR3 sequence (DNA): TGTGCCAGTAATGTGGCTAGCGGGAGGCTGGTGGTCACCGGGGAGCTGTTTTTT.

In this sample, this clone turned up once. The gene calls are TRBV10-3 and TRBJ1-1; D is unclear. The V end lost 2 bases, the J end lost 5 bases, and 6 bases lay between the germline ends. CDR3 length: 12 amino acids. CDR1 and CDR2 (germline): ENHRY, SYGVKD. The CDR3 DNA is TGTGCCATCAGTGAGCCGGAGACTGAAGCTTTCTTT. It yields the protein CAISEPETEAFF.

The rearrangement uses TRBV29-1 and TRBJ2-7; D is unresolved. Trimming removed 4 bases from V and 5 bases from J, with 9 bases in between. Per germline, CDR1 SQVTM and CDR2 ANQGSEA. CDR3 size: 11 residues. In DNA, the CDR3 is TGCAGCGTTGGGGCCATAAACGAGCAGTACTTC. Translated: CSVGAINEQYF.

V gene TRBV12-3 or TRBV12-4 combines with J gene TRBJ1-2, with TRBD1 as a possible D gene (5 bases). The V and J ends lost 5 bases and 3 bases respectively, with 7 bases between them. CDR3 size: 12 residues. The DNA for the CDR3 is TGTGCCAGCAGTGTCAGGGACTATGGCTACACCTTC. This sequence encodes CASSVRDYGYTF.

The genes are TRBV13 and TRBJ2-1; D is perhaps TRBD1 (6 bases). The CDR3 runs 15 residues. Germline lookup yields CDR1 PRHDT and CDR2 FYEKMQ (reference sequence). V was cut by 2 bases and J by 1 base, with 9 bases left in between. The CDR3 bases are TGTGCCAGCAGCTTAAACAGGGTATCCTACAATGAGCAGTTCTTC. Protein product: CASSLNRVSYNEQFF.

The V and J genes are TRBV11-2 and TRBJ2-1; perhaps TRBD2 as D (5 bases). Trimming pared 4 bases from V and 3 bases from J, leaving 16 bases between. The CDR3 has 16 residues. CDR1 SGHAT and CDR2 FQNNGV come from the germline V gene. The CDR3 nucleotides read TGTGCCAGCAGCTCCCCCGGGATTGACTACTACAATGAGCAGTTCTTC. It codes for CASSSPGIDYYNEQFF.

J is TRBJ2-2 and V is TRBV5-1, with a tentative D call TRBD2 (5 bases). The CDR3 runs 12 residues. Germline V gene data show CDR1 as SGHRS and CDR2 as YFSETQ. The V gene lost 7 bases and the J gene lost 7 bases, with 11 bases spanning the gap. CDR3 in DNA: TGCGCCAGCCGACTCGAGGGCGGGGAGCTGTTTTTT. It yields the protein CASRLEGGELFF.

This chain links TRBV5-1 with TRBJ2-5, with unresolved D. The CDR3 covers 13 residues. Trimming pared 7 bases from V and 4 bases from J, leaving 14 bases between. The germline CDR1 and CDR2 sequences are SGHRS and YFSETQ. The CDR3 sequence: CASSRQPGETQYF. The CDR3 DNA sequence: TGCGCCAGCTCCCGACAACCAGGAGAGACCCAGTACTTC.

This clone has a single count. This chain joins TRBV28 and TRBJ2-1; 13 nucleotides match TRBD2. The V gene end was trimmed by 2 bases and the J gene end by 4 bases; junction bases not matched to a gene: 5. Germline CDR1 and CDR2: MDHEN and SYDVKM. This CDR3 contains 17 residues. The CDR3 DNA follows: TGTGCCAGCAGTTTAGGACTAGCGGGGGCCCGATACAATGAGCAGTTCTTC. It codes for CASSLGLAGARYNEQFF.

The chain links TRBV24-1 to TRBJ2-6; 9 bases align to TRBD1. CDR1 and CDR2 (germline): KGHDR, SFDVKD. The CDR3 sequence is 18 residues long. The V gene end was trimmed by 4 bases and the J gene end by 0 bases; junction bases not matched to a gene: 6. For the CDR3, the DNA is TGTGCCACCAGTGACCTCGCGGACAGGGGCTCTGGGGCCAACGTCCTGACTTTC. This translates into CATSDLADRGSGANVLTF.

V gene TRBV12-3 or TRBV12-4 combines with J gene TRBJ1-2, with D perhaps TRBD1 (6 bases). Between the trimmed V and J ends, which lost 6 bases and 5 bases, there was a span of 13 bases. The CDR3 extends over 13 amino acids. The CDR3 DNA sequence: TGTGCCAGCAGCACCGGCGGACAGTATGGCTACACCTTC. Amino acid sequence: CASSTGGQYGYTF.

This chain links TRBV13 with TRBJ1-2, with unresolved D. Trimming stripped 5 bases from V and 6 bases from J, with 22 bases between. The length of the CDR3 is 16 residues. Germline V CDR1 and CDR2: PRHDT, FYEKMQ (reference sequence). The DNA of the CDR3 is TGTGCCAGCAGCACATGGGCCCCTTTTGGGCACAATGGCTACACCTTC. This translates into CASSTWAPFGHNGYTF.

The CDR3 nucleotides are TGTGCCAGCAGCAGCAGGTGGGACAGGGACAATCAGCCCCAGCATTTT. Translated, it gives CASSSRWDRDNQPQHF. The chain has TRBV21-1 and TRBJ1-5; TRBD1 reflects the table's D call only, with no check against the DNA. TRBV21-1 corresponds to a pseudogene. The CDR3 spans 16 residues.